This T cell receptor beta chain was recovered during a study of CD8+ T cells in alopecia areata. Treatment meaning: oral pan-JAK inhibitor, 5-10 mg twice daily. Turning to this clone: Its cognate antigen is unknown. At one end the junction does not follow the germline gene, possibly because of a read error.

Study-wide points: A large proportion of expanded lesional clones were detected persisting in scalp and blood during tofacitinib. Patients showed less clear TCR sequence sharing than mice, possibly partly because of HLA diversity.

cDNA reverse transcribed from extracted RNA served as the sequencing template. TCRdb keeps only in-frame clones here, not all; method: immunoSEQ multiplex PCR. The sample contains roughly 200,000 clones, approximately 53% of which appear only once. Germline-derived CDR1 and CDR2 are SQVTM and ANQGSEA. This CDR3 contains 15 residues. The rearrangement joins TRBV29-1 to TRBJ2-2, with 10 bases lining up with TRBD1. This TCR was sampled from a human donor with alopecia areata. The sequencing used CD8+ T cells sorted from blood, collected at week 24, from a patient treated with tofacitinib. CDR3 coding DNA: TGCAGCGTGGAACCGGGACAGGGGATTACCGGGGAGCTGTCTTTT. Protein: CSVEPGQGITGELSF.